This TCR beta chain was found in a study of blood T cell repertoires in COVID-19. The CDR3 covers 17 residues. The germline CDR1 and CDR2 sequences are LNHDA and SQIVND (reference sequence). V lost 5 bases and J lost 2; bases outside the gene matches: 11. The study drew participants aged roughly 18 to 89 years from some 24 US areas. Clinical history as reported by participants underpinned cohort assignment. Cohort 3 recovery required two negative PCRs, clearance, or symptom resolution. Sequencing used immunoSEQ multiplex PCR; TCRdb keeps in-frame clones, though not all of them. The data hold roughly 170,000 clones, with about four fifths observed a single time. This clone was recorded only once.

Sequenced sample: PBMCs or T cells enriched from blood (not recorded which). The chain has TRBV19 and TRBJ2-3; the match to TRBD2 covers 9 bases. The sequence came from a man aged 45-60 years who had recovered from COVID-19. The CDR3 nucleotides read TGTGCCAGTAGTCATACTCTAGCGGGGCCCCTCACAGATACGCAGTATTTT. Residues: CASSHTLAGPLTDTQYF.